This record covers a single T cell receptor beta chain. The antigen it recognizes is unknown. No base qualities exist here, and no much larger clone lies one base off it. The sample has other DNA sequences that encode this CDR3 too. Library prep was done by the immunoSEQ multiplex PCR assay. A mixture of 60 forward primers for TCR Vbeta segments and 13 reverse primers for TCR Jbeta segments was used in the multiplex PCR. A multiplex PCR assay on genomic DNA amplified the CDR3 region of rearranged TCR beta genes. Amplified TCR beta libraries were sequenced as 87-base-pair reads on the Illumina HiSeq System. The authors processed their data as follows. In a later analysis, 80 million or so unique TCR beta chains were counted across the approximately 620 repertoires, and about 10 million of these chains were shared by at least two donors. To remove PCR and sequencing errors, raw reads were error-corrected and collapsed into unique sequences using a nearest-neighbor algorithm that merged closely related sequences. Alignment of CDR3 sequences to IMGT reference sequences was used to assign V, D and J gene segments. For a sequence to be retained, a match of at least six nucleotides was required to both a V gene segment and a J gene segment. A rearrangement counted as productive if the CDR3 had no stop codons and remained in frame with V and J, and every other rearrangement counted as non-productive. Following IMGT convention, CDR3 was defined as the stretch from the second conserved V-encoded cysteine up to the conserved J-encoded phenylalanine. The earlier analysis of approximately 500 of the donors excluded sequences that lacked an unambiguous match to a single V gene segment. An earlier analysis of under 750 of the donors called V segments functional above 56.7% productive rearrangements and segregating when the between-donor standard deviation exceeded 5%. A statistical classification framework was built for diagnosing cytomegalovirus status from the catalog of TCR beta chain sequences. V and J gene assignment, in a later analysis, came from comparing TCR nucleotide sequences with IMGT/GENE-DB human TR gene sequences. The TCRdist pipeline was used in a later analysis to assign CDR3 sequences and most-parsimonious VDJ recombination scenarios. A later analysis defined each TCR beta chain by its CDR3 amino acid sequence plus V-gene family, and excluded reads lacking a unique V-gene family. A later analysis removed 500 to 600 highly shared, low-generation-probability nucleotide sequences to deal with suspected cross-contamination and a sequencing artifact. In a later analysis, a clonal expansion index was calculated for each public chain from normalized within-repertoire ranks of inferred template counts. Generation probabilities in a later analysis came from a VDJ recombination model fitted to out-of-frame rearrangements, and those results were checked against IGoR. In a later analysis, hypergeometric tests were used to score TCR-TCR, TCR-HLA and TCR-CMV co-occurrence, with a repertoire-size bias correction applied to TCR pairs. A later analysis estimated false discovery rates by permuting HLA or CMV assignments 20 times. In a later analysis, co-occurring TCRs were grouped using DBSCAN, with TCRdist sequence similarity added in when clustering inside HLA-allele-positive subsets. For co-occurrence clustering, repertoires with fewer than 30,000 or more than 120,000 public chains were excluded, along with four or five repertoires with anomalous nucleotide sharing. TCRdb mirrors the immuneACCESS table, restricted to in-frame sequences. Some clones are absent from its copies; in checked studies, under half trace to an unresolved V gene, and the reason for the others is unknown. The V and J calls and clone size are taken from that table; D and trimming were inferred from the DNA. A total of 170,000 or so clones appear in this sample, around three quarters of them only once. The top ten clonotypes cover 1% of the sample.

The data derive from a study of cytomegalovirus exposure and HLA in healthy donors (dated by TCRdb to about 2017). As for the study more broadly: According to an earlier analysis of 550 to 750 of the donors, some 170 million T cells yielded roughly 110 million unique TCR beta sequences and about 280 Gb of sequence data. Approximately 300 gigabases of sequencing data and tens of millions of unique TCR sequences made up an early release that covered several hundred HLA-typed donors. The genetic ancestry cluster associated with self-reported Caucasian donors included about 84% of the roughly 390 genotyped donors. The study aimed to test whether cataloging public T cell receptors could reveal signatures of past pathogen exposure. The study profiled the T cell repertoires of 666 subjects by immunosequencing and related them to cytomegalovirus serostatus. A separate validation cohort of 100 to 150 different subjects was used in addition to the roughly 640-subject first cohort. To predict cytomegalovirus infection status, the study brought together high-throughput TCR immunosequencing, statistical association of individual TCRs with disease status, and machine learning. In a later analysis, previously published TCR beta repertoires from fewer than 750 donors were re-analyzed and high-resolution HLA genotyping was added so that TCR occurrence patterns could be studied. Rather than drawing on any new phenotypic data, the later analysis identified candidate immune exposures from TCR beta sequences and the way those sequences occurred across donors. In an earlier analysis of 500 to 650 of the donors, high-throughput TCR beta sequencing was used to judge whether each TCR beta V gene segment behaved as functional or pseudogenic. Donor age, sex, ethnicity and CMV serostatus were collected together with the repertoire data. In a later genetic analysis, genome-wide SNP genotypes for about three fifths of the roughly 670 donors were used, and that subset was treated as a discovery cohort. Every discovery cohort repertoire had been produced on one sequencing platform. HLA typing covered class I and class II loci at four-digit resolution. Typing coverage differed by locus: A, B, C, DRB1 and DQB1 were typed in about 620-630 donors, DQA1 in 522, DPA1 in over 600, and DPB1 in approximately 450. Roughly 5 DR-DQ haplotypes were handled as single units for association and clustering because linkage in the cohort was strong. Across 300 to 400 genotyped donors of the cohort, an average of about 250,000 unique TCR beta nucleotide sequences per donor were sequenced, and 15% to 20% of those sequences were non-productive. General findings and caveats noted by the study authors: For the cohort, immune exposure information was limited to CMV serostatus. Some IMGT-functional V segments, including TRBV6-2 and TRBV6-3, could not be distinguished by the 87-base-pair reads and were therefore excluded. Strong co-occurrence of HLA alleles, especially DR and DQ, made assigning TCR associations to individual alleles difficult. In a later analysis, HLA-associated TCR beta chains were found to be more clonally expanded and to have lower generation probabilities than equally common non-associated chains. The study gave a list of over 150 TCR beta chains associated with cytomegalovirus. A later genetic analysis reported fewer N-insertions in productive TCRs among donors in an Asian-associated ancestry cluster than the roughly 620-donor mean. In a later genetic analysis, a missense DCLRE1C variant was associated with V-gene and J-gene trimming of TCR beta chains, and the association was replicated in an independent cohort. A further reported finding was that TCR beta sequences accurately predicted the HLA-A and HLA-B alleles for most subjects in the first cohort. Sequencing depth was assumed to be roughly uniform across donors in the presence/absence analyses, though that assumption may not hold. Specific HLA alleles were associated with 16,951 TCR beta sequences at a false discovery rate of 0.05 in a later analysis. In a later analysis, several top co-occurrence clusters were reported to appear linked to parvovirus B19, influenza, CMV and Epstein-Barr virus. Linkage disequilibrium might explain the correlated functional status among segregating V segments, but an unknown experimental factor could not be excluded. In a later analysis, most CMV-associated TCR beta chains were found to appear HLA-restricted, with HLA associations seemingly driven largely by CMV exposure. Cytomegalovirus status was reported to be diagnosed by the classifier with high specificity and sensitivity in both the original and validation cohorts. The sequencing pipeline was judged likely to have produced a cluster of highly shared sequence variants as a technical artifact. In a later analysis, the rate of TCR association differed among HLA loci, with DRB1 alleles having the most associated TCRs and HLA-C alleles having the fewest. In vitro tests confirmed that a few of the cytomegalovirus-associated TCR beta chains recognize cytomegalovirus antigens. It was suggested by the authors that the approach could potentially be generalized to other disease states and immunological phenotypes. In an earlier analysis of 587 of the donors, most TCR beta V segments were observed in productive rearrangements about 87% or about 30% of the time, broadly matching IMGT annotations. The earlier analysis of almost 600 of the donors excluded some 15 rarely observed V segments, including chromosome 9 orphons, because counts were too low. Only TCR beta chains were sequenced in this cohort, and the absence of alpha or paired-chain data limited detectable features. Because HLA typing was missing for some donors at each locus, association tests included only the typed subset. Most TCR sequences were observed very rarely across donors, whereas some public TCRs were present in many individuals.

The cohort was made up of several hundred healthy bone marrow donors. At the time of sampling, all cohort members were nominally healthy, though unrecorded immune exposures were likely present. The donor was CMV seropositive and was included in the group of 270 or so seropositive cohort members. Every donor gave a peripheral blood sample, and the peripheral blood mononuclear cells from that sample were used for TCR beta sequencing. Genomic DNA was extracted from the blood cell samples with the Qiagen DNeasy Blood Extraction Kit. The CDR3 goes from the cysteine to the phenylalanine over 14 residues. Only the CDR3 region is kept as DNA, spanning 42 bases read in frame from base 1. CDR1 and CDR2, per the germline V gene, are SGHTA and FQGTGA. V ends up 5 bases short and J 1 base short, with an unmatched junction base count of 1.

Material for sequencing was PBMCs. The sequence derives from a woman aged 45-60 years in good health and CMV-seropositive. The rearranged segments are TRBV7-3 and TRBJ2-5, with 10 middle bases fitting TRBD1. Here the CDR3 is given as CASSRTGGQETQYF. Here is the DNA: TGTGCCAGCAGCCGGACAGGGGGCCAAGAGACCCAGTACTTC.